What follows is one TCR beta chain and its context. The RNA input was about 0.5 to 1 ug, and it was reverse transcribed with random hexamers. With immunoSEQ multiplex PCR, TCR beta CDR3 was amplified across 54 Vbeta and 13 Jbeta. MiXCR was run by TCRdb on the immunoSEQ multiplex PCR reads, yielding one entry per CDR3 protein. Among 250,000 to 300,000 distinct CDR3 sequences listed, 89% were seen once. CD8+ and CD4+ T cells circulating in blood were sequenced for TCR beta. Included as multiple sclerosis controls were treatment-naive patients who had stable or active relapsing-remitting disease. Negative isolation yielded CD8+ and CD4+ T cells; FACS enriched TEMRA cells. This entry is derived from a study of CD8 T cells in Susac syndrome. CDR1 and CDR2 (germline): DFQATT, SNEGSKA (reference sequence). Trimming removed 2 bases at V and 3 bases at J, with 13 bases between. The CDR3 extends over 15 amino acids.

Sequencing input: CD8+ T cells from PBMCs. The chain carries TRBV20-1 and TRBJ2-2; D unclear. The sequence was obtained from a human donor with multiple sclerosis. In DNA, the CDR3 is TGCAGTGCTAGATCGTTGATCACGGACACCGGGGAGCTGTTTTTT. It encodes CSARSLITDTGELFF.